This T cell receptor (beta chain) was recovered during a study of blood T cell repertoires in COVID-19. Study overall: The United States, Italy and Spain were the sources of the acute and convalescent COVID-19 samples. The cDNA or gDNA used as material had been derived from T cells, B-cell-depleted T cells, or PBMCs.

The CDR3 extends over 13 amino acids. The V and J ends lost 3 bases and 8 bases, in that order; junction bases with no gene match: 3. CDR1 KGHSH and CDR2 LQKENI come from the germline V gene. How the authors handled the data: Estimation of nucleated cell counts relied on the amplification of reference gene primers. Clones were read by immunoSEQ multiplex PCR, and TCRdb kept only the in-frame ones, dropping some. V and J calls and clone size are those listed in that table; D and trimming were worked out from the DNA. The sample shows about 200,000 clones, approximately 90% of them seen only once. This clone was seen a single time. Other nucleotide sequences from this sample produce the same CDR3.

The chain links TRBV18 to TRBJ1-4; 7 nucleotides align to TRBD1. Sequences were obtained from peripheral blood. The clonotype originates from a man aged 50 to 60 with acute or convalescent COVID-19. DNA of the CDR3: TGTGCCAGCTCACCCCGGGACAGCGAAAAACTGTTTTTT. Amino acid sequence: CASSPRDSEKLFF.